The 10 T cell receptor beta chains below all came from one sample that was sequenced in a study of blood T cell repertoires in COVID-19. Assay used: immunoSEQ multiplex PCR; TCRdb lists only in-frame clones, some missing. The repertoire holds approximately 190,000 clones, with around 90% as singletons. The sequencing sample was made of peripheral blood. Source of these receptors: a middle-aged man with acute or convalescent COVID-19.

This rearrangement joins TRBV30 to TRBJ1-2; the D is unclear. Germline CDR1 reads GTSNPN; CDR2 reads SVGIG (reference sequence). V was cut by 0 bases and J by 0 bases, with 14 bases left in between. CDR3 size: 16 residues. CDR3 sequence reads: CAWSVPESFPNYGYTF. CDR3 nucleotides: TGTGCCTGGAGTGTACCTGAGAGTTTCCCTAACTATGGCTACACCTTC.

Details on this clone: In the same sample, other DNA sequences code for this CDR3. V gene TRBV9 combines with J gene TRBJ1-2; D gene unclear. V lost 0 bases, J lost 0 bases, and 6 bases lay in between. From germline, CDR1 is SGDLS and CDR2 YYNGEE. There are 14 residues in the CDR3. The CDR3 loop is CASSVGTANYGYTF. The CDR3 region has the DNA TGTGCCAGCAGCGTAGGAACAGCTAACTATGGCTACACCTTC.

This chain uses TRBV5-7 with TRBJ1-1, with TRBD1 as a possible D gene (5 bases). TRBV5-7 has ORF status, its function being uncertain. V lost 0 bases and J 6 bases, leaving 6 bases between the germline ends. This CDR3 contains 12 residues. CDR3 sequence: CASSLGGPEAFF. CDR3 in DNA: TGTGCCAGCAGCTTGGGGGGCCCTGAAGCTTTCTTT.

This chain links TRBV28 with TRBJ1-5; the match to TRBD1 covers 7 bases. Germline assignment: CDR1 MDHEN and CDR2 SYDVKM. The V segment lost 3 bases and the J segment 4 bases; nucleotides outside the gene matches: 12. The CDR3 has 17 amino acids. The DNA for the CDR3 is TGTGCCAGCAGTTTCGCACTCCGGAACAGGGGTAATCAGCCCCAGCATTTT. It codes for CASSFALRNRGNQPQHF.

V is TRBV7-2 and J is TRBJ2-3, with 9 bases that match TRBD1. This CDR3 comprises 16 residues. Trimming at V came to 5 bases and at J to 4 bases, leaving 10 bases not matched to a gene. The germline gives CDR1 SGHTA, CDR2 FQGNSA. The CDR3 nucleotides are TGTGCCAGCAGCCGTATGACAGGGGGGAGTCCAGATACGCAGTATTTT. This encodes CASSRMTGGSPDTQYF.

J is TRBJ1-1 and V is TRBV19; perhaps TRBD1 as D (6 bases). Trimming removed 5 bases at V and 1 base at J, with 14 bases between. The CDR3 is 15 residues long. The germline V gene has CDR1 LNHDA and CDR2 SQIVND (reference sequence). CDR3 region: CASSRRDTSNTEAFF. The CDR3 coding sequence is TGTGCCAGTAGTCGCCGGGACACATCGAACACTGAAGCTTTCTTT.

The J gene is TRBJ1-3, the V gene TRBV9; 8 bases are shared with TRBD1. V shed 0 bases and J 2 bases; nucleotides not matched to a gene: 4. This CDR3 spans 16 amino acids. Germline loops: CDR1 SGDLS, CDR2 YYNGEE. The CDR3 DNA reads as TGTGCCAGCAGCGTAGGGCAGGGGGCTACTGGAAACACCATATATTTT. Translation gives CASSVGQGATGNTIYF. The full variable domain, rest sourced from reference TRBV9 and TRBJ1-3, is DSGVTQTPKHLITATGQRVTLRCSPRSGDLSVYWYQQSLDQGLQFLIQYYNGEERAKGNILERFSAQQFPDLHSELNLSSLELGDSALYFCASSVGQGATGNTIYFGEGSWLTVV.

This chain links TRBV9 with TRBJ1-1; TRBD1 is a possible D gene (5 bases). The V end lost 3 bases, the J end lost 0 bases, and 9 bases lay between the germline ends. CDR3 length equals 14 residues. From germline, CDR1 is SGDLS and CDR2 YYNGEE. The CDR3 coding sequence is TGTGCCAGCAGCGAGACAGAATTGAACACTGAAGCTTTCTTT. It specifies CASSETELNTEAFF.

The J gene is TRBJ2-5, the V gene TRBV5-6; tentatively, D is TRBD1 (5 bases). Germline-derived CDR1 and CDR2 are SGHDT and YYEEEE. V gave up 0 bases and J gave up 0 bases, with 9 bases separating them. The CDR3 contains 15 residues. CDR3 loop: CASSLATGNQETQYF. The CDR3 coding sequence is TGTGCCAGCAGCTTGGCTACAGGCAACCAAGAGACCCAGTACTTC.

CDR3 bases: TGTGCCAGCTCACCAAGGCGCTTTAGGGGGGGAGTGTTGGATGAGCAGTTCTTC. It codes for CASSPRRFRGGVLDEQFF. V gene TRBV18 combines with J gene TRBJ2-1, with D possibly TRBD2 on 7 matching bases. V was shortened by 2 bases and J by 8 bases, with 25 bases between the two germline ends. This CDR3 comprises 18 residues. In germline, CDR1 is KGHSH, CDR2 LQKENI.